Reported below is one T cell receptor beta chain. The antigen remains undetermined. These data belong to a study of response to subunit inactivated influenza vaccine. General study findings and limits: That few new T cells are recruited by each seasonal influenza vaccination was the authors' suggestion.

Germline loops: CDR1 LNHNV, CDR2 YYDKDF (reference sequence). With V trimmed by 3 bases and J by 0 bases, 4 bases remained unmatched. The CDR3 consists of 16 residues. TCRdb independently ran MiXCR on the RT-PCR reads; one entry per CDR3 protein. The data contain hundreds of thousands of distinct CDR3 sequences, around 8% of them singletons. The rearrangement joins TRBV15 to TRBJ2-2, with 7 nucleotides matching TRBD2. The material sequenced was PBMCs from blood, taken about 23 months after vaccination. This clonotype was obtained from a man between 50 and 69 years old who received an inactivated influenza vaccine. In nucleotides, the CDR3 is TGTGCCACCAGCAGGTTAGGACTAGCGAACACCGGGGAGCTGTTTTTT. This encodes CATSRLGLANTGELFF.